The sequence of this T cell receptor (beta chain) was determined in a study of T cell repertoires in cytomegalovirus infection. The CDR3 extends over 14 amino acids. Germline V gene lookup returns CDR1 SGDLS and CDR2 YYNGEE. With 2 bases clipped from V and 4 bases from J, the junction kept 3 bases outside the gene matches. This clonotype was found a few times. What it recognizes is unknown. TCRdb re-analysed the reads in MiXCR, keeping a single row per CDR3 protein. Of roughly 280,000 distinct CDR3 sequences listed, less than 25% are singletons. This specimen consisted of cultured PBMCs, obtained from culture after CMV antigen stimulation. This receptor was obtained from a human donor in good health (CMV status not recorded). Some clones in this sample may be carry-over from other donors' samples. The chain couples TRBV9 to TRBJ2-1; 7 bases are shared with TRBD2. The CDR3 DNA sequence: TGTGCCAGCAGCGTCGAGCGGGATTACAATGAGCAGTTCTTC. The encoded protein is CASSVERDYNEQFF.